This record looks at one T cell receptor (beta chain) sequence and its context. Its antigen target is currently unknown. No quality values exist for individual bases; no much larger clone is one base distant. The time point label on this specimen signifies: cycle 2 day 1 (C2D1) of nivolumab. Relapse after autologous stem cell transplantation had occurred in all trial patients, and cohorts A, B and C were distinguished by prior brentuximab vedotin exposure. The trial cohort was composed of 55 to 65 patients with relapsed/refractory classical Hodgkin lymphoma, for whom complete response, partial response or progressive disease was recorded as best overall response. In the multi-cohort phase II CheckMate 205 trial, trial patients received single-agent nivolumab. An independent review committee assessed best overall response by applying the 2007 International Working Group response criteria. Trial PBMCs were collected just before the start of nivolumab (C1D1) and during therapy at cycle 2 day 1 and cycle 4 day 1. Peripheral blood was collected in 8 mL Vacutainer Cell Preparation Tubes, from which PBMCs were isolated by centrifugation and then cryopreserved.

This specimen belongs to a study of PD-1 blockade in classical Hodgkin lymphoma (dated by TCRdb to the early 2020s). Regarding the study in general: Nivolumab dosing was 3 mg/kg intravenously every 2 weeks, continuing until either disease progression or unacceptable toxicity. To define a peripheral blood immune signature of response to PD-1 blockade in classical Hodgkin lymphoma, the study combined TCR beta sequencing with CyTOF.

The CDR3 spans 14 residues, from the cysteine through the phenylalanine. Only the CDR3 portion is preserved as DNA: 42 bases, with reading frame beginning at the first base. The germline V gene supplies CDR1 MDHEN and CDR2 SYDVKM. V has 3 bases trimmed and J has 7 bases trimmed; junction bases matching no gene number 7. The Qiagen DNeasy kit was used to extract genomic DNA from unsorted PBMCs and from the negatively selected CD4+ and CD8+ fractions. Amplification of TCR beta CDR3 regions was done by immunoSEQ multiplex PCR with primers that anneal to V and J segments. A synthetic immune receptor repertoire was used to minimize amplification bias, and any residual bias was removed computationally once sequencing was done. Under the source paper's analysis protocol: Repertoire diversity was quantified as the Shannon entropy index using custom Python scripts. The unsorted, CD4+ and CD8+ repertoires were each analyzed separately, with the exception of combined analyses, where CD4+ and CD8+ sequences were merged in silico. A clone was considered expanded if an increase in frequency of at least 2-fold after treatment relative to C1D1 was found, and a pseudocount of 0.5 was applied to clones undetected at baseline. Clones with 0 or 1 copy at C1D1 were classified as singleton clones, and clones with 2 or more copies were classified as non-singleton clones. Clones expanded in unsorted samples were labelled as CD4+, CD8+ or unknown by matching protein sequences in sorted samples from the same patient. Wilcoxon tests on paired samples were used to test changes in diversity from C1D1 to C4D1. TCRdb re-hosts the immuneACCESS table, in-frame sequences only. Its copies lack some clones; in the studies checked, an unresolved V gene accounts for under half of them, and the cause for the rest is not known. V and J calls and clone size come straight from that table; D and trimming were deduced from the DNA. This sample has about 150,000 clones in its table, and 78% of those were observed once. The ten largest make up over 7.5% of the sample.

The research as a whole found: CD4+ but not CD8+ TCR diversity rose significantly by C4D1 (p=0.0027 vs p=0.16), most apparent in complete responders (p=0.02). Baseline TCR diversity was reported to be lower in newly diagnosed patients than in healthy donors and to be lower still in relapsed/refractory patients. Baseline diversity similar to that of newly diagnosed patients was observed in trial patients achieving complete response, whereas significantly lower diversity was observed in partial responders and progressors. Lower diversity was seen in patients whose nivolumab began less than 1 year after ASCT, and these patients were left out of later analyses so that immune reconstitution would not confound the results. The study was limited to a single clinical trial cohort, and causes of repertoire differences, possibly disease activity or prior therapy, remained undefined.

The sample in question was peripheral blood mononuclear cells (PBMCs), obtained before the second cycle of nivolumab. The TCR originated in a human donor with classical Hodgkin lymphoma. Here the chain combines TRBV28 and TRBJ1-2, and TRBD1 aligns with 8 junction nucleotides. The DNA sequence is given as TGTGCCAGCAGTTTCCGGACAGGGAGGCCTGGCTACACCTTC. This gives the protein CASSFRTGRPGYTF.